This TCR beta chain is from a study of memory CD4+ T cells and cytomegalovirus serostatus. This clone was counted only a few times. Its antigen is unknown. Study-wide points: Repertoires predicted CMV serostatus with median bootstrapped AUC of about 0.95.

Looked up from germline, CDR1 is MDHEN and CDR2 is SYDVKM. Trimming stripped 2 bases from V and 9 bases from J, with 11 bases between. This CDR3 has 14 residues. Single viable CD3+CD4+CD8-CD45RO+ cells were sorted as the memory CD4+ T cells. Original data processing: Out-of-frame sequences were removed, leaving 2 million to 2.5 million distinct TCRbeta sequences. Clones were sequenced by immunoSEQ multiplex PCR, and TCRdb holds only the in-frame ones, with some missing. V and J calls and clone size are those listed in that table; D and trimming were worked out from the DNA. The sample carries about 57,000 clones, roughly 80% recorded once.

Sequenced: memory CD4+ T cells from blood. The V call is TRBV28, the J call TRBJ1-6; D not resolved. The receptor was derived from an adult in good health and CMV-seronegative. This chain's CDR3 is CASSLNLGSSPLHF. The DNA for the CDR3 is TGTGCCAGCAGTTTAAACCTGGGCTCTTCACCCCTCCACTTT.